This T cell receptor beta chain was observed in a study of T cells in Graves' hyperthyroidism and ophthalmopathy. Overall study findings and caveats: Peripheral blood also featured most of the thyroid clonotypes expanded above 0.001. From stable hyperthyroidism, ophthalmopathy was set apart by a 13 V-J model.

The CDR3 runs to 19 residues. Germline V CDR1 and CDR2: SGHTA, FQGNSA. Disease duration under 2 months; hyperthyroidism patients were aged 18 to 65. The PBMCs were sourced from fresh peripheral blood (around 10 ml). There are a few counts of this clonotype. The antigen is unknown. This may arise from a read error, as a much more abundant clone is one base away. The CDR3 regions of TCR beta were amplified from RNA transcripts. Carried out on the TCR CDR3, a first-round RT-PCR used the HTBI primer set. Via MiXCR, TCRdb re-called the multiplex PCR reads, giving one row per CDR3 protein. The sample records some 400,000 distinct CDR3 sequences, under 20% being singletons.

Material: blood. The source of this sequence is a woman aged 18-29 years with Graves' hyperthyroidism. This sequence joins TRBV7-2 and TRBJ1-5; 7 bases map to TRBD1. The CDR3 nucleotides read TGTGCCAGCGGCTTAGCGTCGGAGACAGGGTCGGTCGGCAATCAGCCCCAGCATTTT. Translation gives CASGLASETGSVGNQPQHF.